Shown below are 26 T cell receptor beta chains from a single sample sequenced in a study of blood T cell repertoires in COVID-19. Repertoires were generated with immunoSEQ multiplex PCR, while TCRdb's copy carries only in-frame clones and drops some. The sample carries 250,000 or so clones, approximately 86% recorded once. Sample: peripheral blood. The receptors come from a woman in her 30s with acute or convalescent COVID-19.

The V and J genes are TRBV6-2 or TRBV6-3 and TRBJ2-3, with 7 nucleotides matching TRBD2. The germline CDR1 and CDR2 sequences are MNHEY and SVGEGT. The CDR3 has 15 residues. V lost 8 bases and J lost 8; bases outside the gene matches: 16. CDR3 bases: TGTGCCAGCGGCCCCAGGGAGGGCGGGAGCCGTACGCAGTATTTT. It encodes CASGPREGGSRTQYF.

V usage is TRBV18 and J usage is TRBJ1-6; a possible D gene is TRBD1 (6 bases). V lost 3 bases and J 7 bases, leaving 7 bases between the germline ends. The CDR3 has 13 amino acids. Germline V gene data show CDR1 as KGHSH and CDR2 as LQKENI. This chain's CDR3 is CASSPGQNSPLHF. CDR3 in DNA: TGTGCCAGCTCACCGGGACAAAATTCACCCCTCCACTTT.

V and J are TRBV7-2 and TRBJ2-1; tentatively, D is TRBD2 (6 bases). The CDR3 sequence is 16 residues long. The germline CDR1 and CDR2 sequences are SGHTA and FQGNSA. V was cut by 5 bases and J by 3 bases, with 17 bases left in between. The CDR3 loop is CASSPQKTGGYNEQFF. CDR3 DNA sequence: TGTGCCAGCAGCCCCCAAAAAACCGGGGGCTACAATGAGCAGTTCTTC.

CDR3 nucleotides: TGCAGCGTTGAAAAGAGAGGAGGGACTGCCTACGAGCAGTACTTC. Its translation is CSVEKRGGTAYEQYF. The chain carries TRBV29-1 and TRBJ2-7; maybe TRBD2 (6 bases). Germline V gene lookup returns CDR1 SQVTM and CDR2 ANQGSEA. Deletions cut 2 bases from V and 2 bases from J, with 16 bases between. This CDR3 comprises 15 residues.

CDR3 amino acids: CASSYSARKQPQHF. The CDR3 DNA follows: TGTGCCAGCAGTTACTCCGCGAGGAAACAGCCCCAGCATTTT. The V and J genes are TRBV6-2 or TRBV6-3 and TRBJ1-5, with no clear D. The CDR3 covers 14 residues. CDR1 and CDR2 from the germline V gene are MNHEY and SVGEGT. V lost 0 bases and J lost 7, with 10 bases in between.

This clone has only one observation. The J gene is TRBJ2-5, the V gene TRBV7-2, with D possibly being TRBD2 (6 bases). This CDR3 comprises 13 residues. Germline V CDR1 and CDR2: SGHTA, FQGNSA. CDR3 nucleotides: TGTGCGGAAGTAGCGGCCACGGGAGAGACCCAGTACTTC. Amino acids: CAEVAATGETQYF.

About this clone itself: At the DNA level, this CDR3 is encoded by other sequences in the same sample as well. The genes are TRBV30 and TRBJ2-5; 9 bases match TRBD2. The V gene end was trimmed by 0 bases and the J gene end by 2 bases; junction bases not matched to a gene: 1. The CDR3 runs to 14 residues. CDR1 and CDR2 (germline): GTSNPN, SVGIG (reference sequence). For the CDR3, the DNA is TGTGCCTGGAGTGTAGCGGGAGGACAAGAGACCCAGTACTTC. Translation: CAWSVAGGQETQYF. Complete variable domain (other parts from reference TRBV30 and TRBJ2-5): SQTIHQWPATLVQPVGSPLSLECTVEGTSNPNLYWYRQAAGRGLQLLFYSVGIGQISSEVPQNLSASRPQDRQFILSSKKLLLSDSGFYLCAWSVAGGQETQYFGPGTRLLVL.

A few counts support this clone. This rearrangement joins TRBV19 to TRBJ1-5, with 9 bases lining up with TRBD1. Looked up from germline, CDR1 is LNHDA and CDR2 is SQIVND (reference sequence). The CDR3 length is 16 residues. The V and J ends lost 4 bases and 3 bases, in that order; junction bases with no gene match: 7. The CDR3 loop reads CASSTQDRGNNQPQHF. DNA of the CDR3: TGTGCCAGTAGTACACAGGACAGGGGCAACAATCAGCCCCAGCATTTT.

Written as DNA, the CDR3 is TGTGCCAGTAGTCAGGACAGGTCCTACGAGCAGTACTTC. Translated: CASSQDRSYEQYF. The chain carries TRBV19 and TRBJ2-7; TRBD1 matches at 7 bases. The CDR3 is 13 residues long. Germline lookup yields CDR1 LNHDA and CDR2 SQIVND (reference sequence). Germline trimming cut 5 bases from V and 1 base from J; bases unmatched to any gene: 2.

The gene calls are TRBV29-1 and TRBJ2-1; perhaps TRBD1 as D (7 bases). V gave up 7 bases and J gave up 4 bases, with 17 bases separating them. Looked up from germline, CDR1 is SQVTM and CDR2 is ANQGSEA. The CDR3 has 14 residues. This CDR3 is CSARGTAKYNEQFF. The CDR3 nucleotides read TGCAGCGCGCGCGGGACAGCAAAATACAATGAGCAGTTCTTC.

The chain couples TRBV6-6 to TRBJ2-3; D not certain. The germline V and J ends were trimmed by 7 bases and 2 bases, with 4 bases remaining between them. The germline CDR1 and CDR2 sequences are MNHNY and SVGAGI (reference sequence). The CDR3 is made up of 11 amino acids. CDR3 sequence (DNA): TGTGCCAGCACTCCCACAGATACGCAGTATTTT. As protein: CASTPTDTQYF.

V and J are TRBV19 and TRBJ2-7, with a possible D match to TRBD1 (7 bases). CDR1 LNHDA and CDR2 SQIVND come from the germline V gene (reference sequence). V dropped 9 bases and J dropped 2 bases, with 11 bases sitting between them. The CDR3 covers 12 residues. In DNA form, the CDR3 reads TGTGCCAGCCAGGGGGGAACCTACGAGCAGTACTTC. Its translation: CASQGGTYEQYF.

The rearrangement uses TRBV19 and TRBJ2-2, with TRBD2 matching over 11 bases. This CDR3 region has 17 residues. The germline gives CDR1 LNHDA, CDR2 SQIVND (reference sequence). Losses at the gene ends were 4 bases for V and 2 bases for J; bases not matched to a gene: 6. Written as DNA, the CDR3 is TGTGCCAGTAGTAGAGGACTAGCGGGCCTAAACACCGGGGAGCTGTTTTTT. As protein: CASSRGLAGLNTGELFF.

In DNA form, the CDR3 reads TGTGCCAGCAGCTCATCTAGCGGGAGTTACGAGCAGTACTTC. The encoded protein is CASSSSSGSYEQYF. The chain couples TRBV11-2 to TRBJ2-7; 10 bases map to TRBD2. CDR1 is SGHAT, CDR2 FQNNGV, per germline. The length of the CDR3 is 14 residues. The junction had 4 bases not matched to a gene; V was cut back by 4 bases and J by 4 bases.

The rearrangement links TRBV28 to TRBJ2-1, with TRBD2 matching over 10 bases. Unmatched junction bases numbered 7, after V lost 3 bases and J lost 8 bases. This CDR3 has 15 amino acids. Germline-derived CDR1 and CDR2 are MDHEN and SYDVKM. CDR3 protein: CASSFSSGSRDEQFF. CDR3 nucleotide sequence: TGTGCCAGCAGTTTTTCTAGCGGGAGTAGGGATGAGCAGTTCTTC.

The chain has TRBV11-2 and TRBJ2-1; 8 nucleotides align to TRBD1. Germline CDR1 reads SGHAT; CDR2 reads FQNNGV. The CDR3 covers 17 residues. With 1 base clipped from V and 6 bases from J, the junction kept 11 bases outside the gene matches. CDR3 sequence: CASSLGRWTGRPNEQFF. CDR3 coding DNA: TGTGCCAGCAGCTTAGGGAGGTGGACAGGGCGCCCCAATGAGCAGTTCTTC. The whole variable domain, filled in from reference TRBV11-2 and TRBJ2-1, reads EAGVAQSPRYKIIEKRQSVAFWCNPISGHATLYWYQQILGQGPKLLIQFQNNGVVDDSQLPKDRFSAERLKGVDSTLKIQPAKLEDSAVYLCASSLGRWTGRPNEQFFGPGTRLTVL.

J is TRBJ2-7 and V is TRBV3-1 (or the pseudogene TRBV3-2); perhaps TRBD1 as D (6 bases). V was clipped by 3 bases and J by 0 bases, with 9 bases between them. The CDR3 sequence is 14 residues long. The V gene's germline CDR1 is LGHDT and CDR2 YNNKEL (reference sequence). CDR3 in DNA: TGTGCCAGCAGCCAGGGACAAAGCTCCTACGAGCAGTACTTC. Amino acid sequence: CASSQGQSSYEQYF.

This chain joins TRBV7-8 and TRBJ2-3; D uncertain. Trimming took off 5 bases at V and 2 bases at J, with 8 bases between the two ends. The CDR3 is 13 residues long. From germline, CDR1 is SGHVS and CDR2 FQNEAQ. The CDR3 coding sequence is TGTGCCAGCAGCATCCCCGTCACAGATACGCAGTATTTT. Amino acids: CASSIPVTDTQYF.

Concerning this clone itself: The germline gene is not matched at one end of the junction; a read error may be the cause. DNA of the CDR3: TGTGCTAGCAGCTTCCAGCGGCAAGAGACCCAGTACTTC. It specifies CASSFQRQETQYF. V and J are TRBV7-7 and TRBJ2-5, with TRBD2 as a possible D gene (5 bases). Germline loops: CDR1 SSHAT, CDR2 FNYEAQ (reference sequence). The CDR3 covers 13 residues.

This clone was recorded a few times. The chain has TRBV9 and TRBJ1-2; tentatively, D is TRBD1 (5 bases). The CDR3 loop spans 12 amino acids. V gave up 4 bases and J gave up 8 bases, with 12 bases separating them. The germline gives CDR1 SGDLS, CDR2 YYNGEE. The CDR3 sequence: CASSLGGEGYTF. CDR3 in DNA: TGTGCCAGCAGCCTTGGGGGGGAAGGCTACACCTTC.

CDR3 protein: CASSQDRKGATDTQYF. The CDR3 DNA sequence: TGCGCCAGCAGCCAAGACCGGAAAGGGGCCACAGATACGCAGTATTTT. The chain employs TRBV4-3 and TRBJ2-3, with D perhaps matching TRBD1 (5 bases). The V end was cut by 0 bases, the J end by 2 bases, with 12 bases between. CDR1 is LGHNA, CDR2 YSLEER, per germline. This CDR3 is 16 amino acids long.

This sequence joins TRBV27 and TRBJ2-2, with TRBD1 matching over 7 bases. The CDR3 is 15 residues long. Unmatched junction bases numbered 0, after V lost 2 bases and J lost 0 bases. Germline-derived CDR1 and CDR2 are MNHEY and SMNVEV (reference sequence). The chain's CDR3 is CASSLDRANTGELFF. The CDR3 DNA sequence: TGTGCCAGCAGTTTAGACAGGGCGAACACCGGGGAGCTGTTTTTT.

This chain links TRBV27 with TRBJ1-2; D is ambiguous. CDR3 length: 13 amino acids. Germline V gene lookup returns CDR1 MNHEY and CDR2 SMNVEV (reference sequence). V was pared by 5 bases and J by 8 bases, with 15 bases between. In DNA form, the CDR3 reads TGTGCCAGCAGTCCCGGGTGGGCGGGGGGCTACACCTTC. Its protein is CASSPGWAGGYTF.

The rearrangement joins TRBV18 to TRBJ1-4; D perhaps matches TRBD1 (6 bases). V shed 3 bases and J shed 8 bases, with 13 bases lying between them. CDR1 KGHSH and CDR2 LQKENI come from the germline V gene. The CDR3 contains 14 residues. CDR3 sequence (DNA): TGTGCCAGCTCACCGACAGGAAGGCGGGAAAAACTGTTTTTT. It specifies CASSPTGRREKLFF.

The rearrangement uses TRBV5-1 and TRBJ2-7, with D unresolved. This CDR3 has 11 amino acids. The germline gives CDR1 SGHRS, CDR2 YFSETQ. V was pared by 0 bases and J by 7 bases, with 5 bases between. CDR3 in DNA: TGCGCCAGCAGCTTGGGCGGAGAGCAGTACTTC. Protein product: CASSLGGEQYF.

The V call is TRBV25-1, the J call TRBJ2-1; D perhaps matches TRBD2 (5 bases). V gave up 3 bases and J gave up 0 bases, with 15 bases separating them. Germline-derived CDR1 and CDR2 are MGHDK and SYGVNS. The CDR3 is 17 amino acids. The CDR3 DNA reads as TGTGCCAGCAGTGATGGCCCAGCTAGCAACTCCTACAATGAGCAGTTCTTC. Its translation is CASSDGPASNSYNEQFF. The whole variable domain, filled in from reference TRBV25-1 and TRBJ2-1, reads EADIYQTPRYLVIGTGKKITLECSQTMGHDKMYWYQQDPGMELHLIHYSYGVNSTEKGDLSSESTVSRIRTEHFPLTLESARPSHTSQYLCASSDGPASNSYNEQFFGPGTRLTVL.